Below, 17 T cell receptor beta chains from the same sample are listed, as sequenced in a study of prognosis after radiotherapy for stage I lung cancer. Using two-round multiplex PCR, the authors amplified TCR beta CDR3 from genomic DNA. Every TRBV and TRBJ gene had its own specific primer in first-round PCR. TCRdb processed the multiplex PCR reads anew with MiXCR; each CDR3 protein has one entry. The sample has around 30,000 distinct CDR3 sequences; less than 35% are singletons. This material consisted of PBMCs, taken before or after stereotactic body radiation therapy (not recorded which). These receptors were collected from a donor at least 50 years old with non-small cell lung cancer.

This clonotype was seen repeatedly, ten times or more. This chain joins TRBV7-8 and TRBJ1-2; 7 nucleotides agree with TRBD1. V shed 7 bases and J 0 bases; nucleotides not matched to a gene: 8. The germline gives CDR1 SGHVS, CDR2 FQNEAQ. The CDR3 totals 15 residues. CDR3 DNA sequence: TGTGCCAGCACCCCCAGGGGGTACTCTAACTATGGCTACACCTTC. This codes for CASTPRGYSNYGYTF.

This clonotype has at least ten counts. One junction end disagrees with the germline gene, perhaps due to a read error. The J gene is TRBJ2-6, the V gene TRBV5-1; a weak D match, TRBD2 (6 bases). The CDR3 runs 17 residues. In germline, CDR1 is SGHRS, CDR2 YFSETQ. DNA for the CDR3: TGTGCCAGCAGCCCCATGGAGGGCGCCTCTGGGGCCAACGTCCTGACTTTC. Protein sequence: CASSPMEGASGANVLTF.

The chain carries TRBV19 and TRBJ2-2; TRBD2 agrees at 13 bases. Germline lookup yields CDR1 LNHDA and CDR2 SQIVND (reference sequence). The CDR3 contains 18 residues. The J segment lost 4 bases and the V segment lost 5 bases, leaving 10 bases of the junction unmatched. The CDR3 DNA sequence: TGTGCCAGTAGTCTCGGGACTAGCGGGACCATTTCCACCGGGGAGCTGTTTTTT. Amino acids: CASSLGTSGTISTGELFF.

This sequence joins TRBV6-2 or TRBV6-3 and TRBJ1-1, with 10 positions matching TRBD1. The CDR3 is 15 amino acids. From germline, CDR1 is MNHEY and CDR2 SVGEGT. The V and J ends lost 5 bases and 5 bases, in that order; junction bases with no gene match: 8. The CDR3 coding sequence is TGTGCCAGCAGTGAAGCTCGGACAGGGGGAACTGAAGCTTTCTTT. Translation: CASSEARTGGTEAFF.

Concerning this clonotype itself: Possible read error: a much larger clone is one base away. V gene TRBV11-2 combines with J gene TRBJ2-7, with 9 bases lining up with TRBD2. Losses at the gene ends were 8 bases for V and 4 bases for J; bases not matched to a gene: 12. The CDR3 extends over 15 amino acids. CDR1 is SGHAT, CDR2 FQNNGV, per germline. The CDR3 spells CASGRGGRLIYEQYF. CDR3 coding DNA: TGTGCCAGCGGGCGGGGGGGGAGGCTCATTTACGAGCAGTACTTC.

This clonotype was detected many times. The V call is TRBV4-1, the J call TRBJ2-5; weak D call: TRBD2 (6 bases). Trimming took 0 bases from V and 4 from J, leaving 15 bases between them. The CDR3 covers 16 residues. Germline CDR1 is MGHRA and CDR2 is YSYEKL. This CDR3 reads CASSQDAGGRPETQYF. CDR3 bases: TGCGCCAGCAGCCAAGATGCTGGGGGGAGGCCAGAGACCCAGTACTTC.

With respect to this clonotype: Since a much larger clone is just one base distant, this may be a read error. The chain carries TRBV7-3 and TRBJ2-1; possibly TRBD2 for D (6 bases). The CDR3 spans 14 residues. Germline V gives CDR1 SGHTA, CDR2 FQGTGA. Trimming took 7 bases from V and 4 from J, leaving 14 bases between them. CDR3 DNA: TGTGCCAGCATCCCCCGGGCGGGATACAATGAGCAGTTCTTC. Translation gives CASIPRAGYNEQFF.

With regard to this clonotype: A single base separates this from a much larger clone, so it may be a read error. The CDR3 region has the DNA TGTGCCAGCAAGCGACCTGAGAACTATGGCTACACCTTC. Its translation is CASKRPENYGYTF. This chain uses TRBV7-9 with TRBJ1-2; D gene unclear. Germline values: CDR1 SEHNR, CDR2 FQNEAQ (reference sequence). The length of the CDR3 is 13 residues. V was shortened by 7 bases and J by 2 bases, with 11 bases between the two germline ends.

To note about this clonotype: A much larger clone sits a single nucleotide away, making a read error possible. The chain joins TRBV6-2 or TRBV6-3 to TRBJ1-2, with 7 bases that match TRBD1. Trimming at V came to 6 bases and at J to 7 bases, leaving 11 bases not matched to a gene. CDR3 size: 14 residues. Germline-derived CDR1 and CDR2 are MNHEY and SVGEGT. CDR3 DNA sequence: TGTGCCAGCAGCCTACAGGGGCCTCCAGCTGGCTACACCTTC. Amino acid sequence: CASSLQGPPAGYTF.

In its sample, this clonotype was seen many times. V gene TRBV2 combines with J gene TRBJ2-7; tentatively, D is TRBD2 (5 bases). V gave up 11 bases and J gave up 4 bases, with 18 bases separating them. The CDR3 sequence is 13 residues long. The V gene's germline CDR1 is SNHLY and CDR2 FYNNEI. CDR3: CAAAARASYEQYF. For the CDR3, the DNA is TGTGCCGCTGCGGCGAGGGCCTCATACGAGCAGTACTTC.

This clonotype was counted many times. The V call is TRBV7-3, the J call TRBJ2-1; 12 bases map to TRBD2. Per germline, CDR1 SGHTA and CDR2 FQGTGA. V shed 0 bases and J 3 bases; nucleotides not matched to a gene: 3. The CDR3 is made up of 17 amino acids. In DNA, the CDR3 is TGTGCCAGCAGCTTAACGGGGGGACTAGCGGGCTACAATGAGCAGTTCTTC. Amino acid sequence: CASSLTGGLAGYNEQFF.

Within the sample, this clonotype is medium-sized (0.01 to 0.1%). This chain joins TRBV6-1 and TRBJ1-2, with 8 bases fitting TRBD1. The CDR3 is 15 amino acids. Trimming at V came to 7 bases and at J to 4 bases, leaving 11 bases not matched to a gene. Per germline, CDR1 MNHNS and CDR2 SASEGT. The CDR3 nucleotides are TGTGCCAGCACCCAACACGGACAGGGAGGCTATGGCTACACCTTC. As protein: CASTQHGQGGYGYTF.

The chain recombines TRBV28 with TRBJ2-7; 10 nucleotides line up with TRBD2. The V gene end was trimmed by 3 bases and the J gene end by 2 bases; junction bases not matched to a gene: 7. Germline V gene sequence: CDR1 MDHEN, CDR2 SYDVKM. CDR3 length: 16 residues. The CDR3 DNA sequence: TGTGCCAGCAGTTTGCCCGGGACTAGCGAACCCTACGAGCAGTACTTC. This sequence encodes CASSLPGTSEPYEQYF.

This clonotype was counted many times. V is TRBV11-3 and J is TRBJ2-1; D is possibly TRBD1 (6 bases). The germline CDR1 and CDR2 sequences are SGHNT and YENEEA. Trimming took off 3 bases at V and 0 bases at J, with 9 bases between the two ends. The CDR3 contains 15 residues. CDR3 DNA: TGTGCCAGCAGCTTCCAGGGGAGCTCCTACAATGAGCAGTTCTTC. Translated, it gives CASSFQGSSYNEQFF.

On this clonotype itself: A read error likely explains this, since a far larger clone differs by one base. The chain has TRBV24-1 and TRBJ2-2; tentative D call: TRBD2 (7 bases). This CDR3 has 15 amino acids. CDR1 is KGHDR, CDR2 SFDVKD, per germline. The germline V and J ends were trimmed by 6 bases and 7 bases, with 17 bases remaining between them. The CDR3 sequence is CATSWGGRRNGELFF. DNA for the CDR3: TGTGCCACCAGTTGGGGGGGGCGCAGGAACGGGGAGCTGTTTTTT.

In its sample, this clonotype was seen many times. The chain uses TRBV10-3 and TRBJ2-2; 9 bases fit TRBD1. Germline values: CDR1 ENHRY, CDR2 SYGVKD. The CDR3 is made up of 16 amino acids. J was trimmed by 5 bases and V by 3 bases; bases with no gene match: 7. The CDR3 DNA reads TGTGCCATCAGTGATGTGGGACAGGGCGGGACCGGGGAGCTGTTTTTT. Its protein product is CAISDVGQGGTGELFF.

This clonotype was recorded at least ten times. The rearrangement joins TRBV24-1 to TRBJ2-1; possibly TRBD1 or TRBD2 for D (7 bases each). The CDR3 loop spans 14 amino acids. Germline V gene lookup returns CDR1 KGHDR and CDR2 SFDVKD. The V end was cut by 10 bases, the J end by 9 bases, with 21 bases between. CDR3 sequence (DNA): TGTGCCACTCGGTCAGGGGGGGGGGCTACTGAGCAGTTCTTC. It specifies CATRSGGGATEQFF.